This TCR beta chain derives from a study of blood T cell repertoires in COVID-19. Study-wide background: Sites in the United States, Italy and Spain provided acute and convalescent COVID-19 samples. Sources were T cells, B-cell-depleted T cells, or PBMCs; the material itself was cDNA or gDNA.

After removal of 4 bases from V and 4 bases from J, the junction contained 6 bases not matched to a gene. This CDR3 spans 16 amino acids. Germline V gene sequence: CDR1 MNHEY, CDR2 SVGEGT. During active infection, Seattle patients enrolled and were then monitored through disease. Per the authors' pipeline: Scientists estimated how many nucleated cells there were by amplifying reference gene primers. Clones were read by immunoSEQ multiplex PCR, and TCRdb kept only the in-frame ones, dropping some. That table supplies the V and J calls and clone size; D and trimming were determined from the DNA. The repertoire includes some 150,000 clones, less than 90% of them detected once, and 9.5% to 12% sits in the top ten.

Material: peripheral blood. The chain has TRBV6-2 or TRBV6-3 and TRBJ1-5; 11 bases line up with TRBD1. The clonotype originates from a woman aged 55-70 years with COVID-19, enrolled during active disease. The CDR3 loop reads CASSSDRGPSNQPQHF. Written as DNA, the CDR3 is TGTGCCAGCAGTTCGGACAGGGGGCCGTCAAATCAGCCCCAGCATTTT.